This TCR beta chain was obtained from a study of beta chain features in type 1 diabetes. The isolated RNA, all of it, was reverse transcribed, so expressed TCRB transcripts were what got sequenced. Assay used: immunoSEQ multiplex PCR; TCRdb lists only in-frame clones, some missing. Of about 240,000 clones listed, 27% were seen once; the top ten hold roughly 4%. V lost 4 bases, J lost 2 bases, and 6 bases stayed unmatched. The CDR3 spans 16 residues. In germline, CDR1 is SGHDN, CDR2 FVKESK. This clone was found a few times. What it binds is unknown. Overall study results and limits: The naive, central memory and Treg TCRB repertoires showed an apparent similarity that was greater among patients than among healthy donors. Short templates might get an advantage during PCR, and this would be equal in patients and controls. HLA influence on TCRB rearrangement stayed unresolved here. VDJ junctions sequenced from type 1 diabetes patients showed fewer insertions and more deletions.

The source of this sequence is a man aged 25-40 years in good health. Material: central memory CD4+ T cells from blood. The rearrangement links TRBV14 to TRBJ2-1; 9 nucleotides line up with TRBD1. CDR3 bases: TGTGCCAGCAGCCTGATAGGGACAGGGACCTACAATGAGCAGTTCTTC. This codes for CASSLIGTGTYNEQFF.